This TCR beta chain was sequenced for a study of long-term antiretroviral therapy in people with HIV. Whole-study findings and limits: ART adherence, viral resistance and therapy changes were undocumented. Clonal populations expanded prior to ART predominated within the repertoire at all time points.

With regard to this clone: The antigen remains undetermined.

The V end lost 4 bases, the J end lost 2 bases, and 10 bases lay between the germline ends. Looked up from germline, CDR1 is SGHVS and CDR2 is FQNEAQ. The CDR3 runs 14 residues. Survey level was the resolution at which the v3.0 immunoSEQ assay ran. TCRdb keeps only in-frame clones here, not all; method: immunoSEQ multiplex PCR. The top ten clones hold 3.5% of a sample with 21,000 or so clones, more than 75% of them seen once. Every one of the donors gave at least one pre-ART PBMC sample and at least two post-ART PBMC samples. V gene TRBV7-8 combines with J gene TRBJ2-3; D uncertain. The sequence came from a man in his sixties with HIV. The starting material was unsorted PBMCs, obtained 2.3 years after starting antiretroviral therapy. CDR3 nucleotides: TGTGCCAGCAGCTCACTCATATACACAGATACGCAGTATTTT. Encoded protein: CASSSLIYTDTQYF.